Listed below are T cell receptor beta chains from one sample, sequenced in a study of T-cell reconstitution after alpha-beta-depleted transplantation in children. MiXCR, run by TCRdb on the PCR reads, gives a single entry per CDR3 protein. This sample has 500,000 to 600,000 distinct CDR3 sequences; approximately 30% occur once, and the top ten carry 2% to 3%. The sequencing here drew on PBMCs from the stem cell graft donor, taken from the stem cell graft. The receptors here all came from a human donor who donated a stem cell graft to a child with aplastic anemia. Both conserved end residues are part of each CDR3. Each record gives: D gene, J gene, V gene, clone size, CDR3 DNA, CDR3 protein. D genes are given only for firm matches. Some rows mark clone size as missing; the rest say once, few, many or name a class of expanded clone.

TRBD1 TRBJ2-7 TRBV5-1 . TGCGCCAGCAGCTTTCTTCCGGGACAGCTGACCTCCTACGAGCAGTACTTC CASSFLPGQLTSYEQYF
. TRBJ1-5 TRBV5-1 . TGCGCCAGCAGCTTGGGAGGGGAGAGGCCCCAGCATTTT CASSLGGERPQHF
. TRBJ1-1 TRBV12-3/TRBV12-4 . TGTGCCAGCAACCCATCGACAGGCCGAGGGTCTGAAGCTTTCTTT CASNPSTGRGSEAFF
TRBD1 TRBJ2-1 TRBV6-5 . TGTGCCAGCAGTTACTCGACGTTCGGGACAGGGAATGAGCAGTTCTTC CASSYSTFGTGNEQFF
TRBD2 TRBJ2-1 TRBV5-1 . TGCGCCAGCAGCTTAAGCGGGACCGTCTACAATGAGCAGTTCTTC CASSLSGTVYNEQFF
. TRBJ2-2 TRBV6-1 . TGTGCCAGCGGAAAAGGGGCACTGGGTTCCCAAAACACCGGGGAGCTGTTTTTT CASGKGALGSQNTGELFF
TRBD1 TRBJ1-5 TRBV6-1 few TGTGCCAGCAGTGAATTAGACAGGGGGGGTCAGCCCCAGCATTTT CASSELDRGGQPQHF
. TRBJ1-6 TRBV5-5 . TGTGCCAGCAGCCGAATCGGAACAGGGAAGAGAATTCAACCCCTCCACTTT CASSRIGTGKRIQPLHF
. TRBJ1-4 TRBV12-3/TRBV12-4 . TGTGCCAGCAGTTTCAGACTTAATGAAAAACTGTTTTTT CASSFRLNEKLFF
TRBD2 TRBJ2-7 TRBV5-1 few TGCGCCAGCACCAAATCGGAGACTAGCGGTAATCGTTACTTC CASTKSETSGNRYF
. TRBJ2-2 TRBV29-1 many TGCAGCGTTCGTAACACCGGGGAGCTGTTTTTT CSVRNTGELFF
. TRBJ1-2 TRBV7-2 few TGTGCCAGCAGCTTAGTCGCAGGGTGGGACTATGGCTACACCTTC CASSLVAGWDYGYTF
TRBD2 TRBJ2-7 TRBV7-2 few TGTGCCAGCAGCATCGCCGGGACTAACGTCTACGAGCAGTACTTC CASSIAGTNVYEQYF
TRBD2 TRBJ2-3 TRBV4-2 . TGTGCCAGCAGCCGGGGGCGGCCTAGCGGGAGGGCCAGCACAGATACGCAGTATTTT CASSRGRPSGRASTDTQYF
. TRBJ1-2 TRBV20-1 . TGCAGTGCTAGATCGGGGTCGGACGATGGCTACACCTTC CSARSGSDDGYTF
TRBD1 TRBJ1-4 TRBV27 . TGTGCCAGCAGTGAAGCCGGGACAGCATTCCAGCCCGAAAAACTGTTTTTT CASSEAGTAFQPEKLFF
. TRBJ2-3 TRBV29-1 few TGCAGCGAGGGGACTGTTACAGATACGCAGTATTTT CSEGTVTDTQYF
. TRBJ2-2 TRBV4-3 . TGCGCCAGCTCCCCCGGACAGCCCAACACCGGGGAGCTGTTTTTT CASSPGQPNTGELFF
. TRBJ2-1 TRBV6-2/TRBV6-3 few TGTGCCAGCAGACAGATCGCTTATAGCAATGAGCAGTTCTTC CASRQIAYSNEQFF
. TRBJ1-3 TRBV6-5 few TGTGCCAGCAGTTACAGGCAGGACACCTCTGGAAACACCATATATTTT CASSYRQDTSGNTIYF
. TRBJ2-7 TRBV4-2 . TGTGCCAGCAGCCAAGAGTGGCATTTGGGAGCCTACGAGCAGTACTTC CASSQEWHLGAYEQYF
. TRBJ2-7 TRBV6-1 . TGTGCCAGCACTCAAGGAATCAGCTACGAGCAGTACTTC CASTQGISYEQYF
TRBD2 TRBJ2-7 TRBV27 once TGTGCCAGCAGTCGCGGGGGGCGCTTCTACGAGCAGTACTTC CASSRGGRFYEQYF
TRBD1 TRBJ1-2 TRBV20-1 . TGCAGTGCTAGAGATACAGGGGTTGGCTATGGCTACACCTTC CSARDTGVGYGYTF
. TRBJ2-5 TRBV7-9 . TGTGCCAGCAGCTTAGGTAGCCTCCGAGGGGAGACCCAGTACTTC CASSLGSLRGETQYF
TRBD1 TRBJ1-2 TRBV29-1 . TGCAGCGTTGCCGGGACAGCCTATAACTATGGCTACACCTTC CSVAGTAYNYGYTF
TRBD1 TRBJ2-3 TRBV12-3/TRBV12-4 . TGTGCCACCAAGGGACAGGGGAATACAGATACGCAGTATTTT CATKGQGNTDTQYF
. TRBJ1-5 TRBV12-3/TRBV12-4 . TGTGCCAGCAGTCATACAGGGATGAGAGGCAATCAGCCCCAGCATTTT CASSHTGMRGNQPQHF
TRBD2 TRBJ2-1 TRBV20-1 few TGCAGTGCTCCCCCGCTAGCGGGATTGGATGAGCAGTTCTTC CSAPPLAGLDEQFF
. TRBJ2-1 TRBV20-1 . TGCAGTGCCAGGAGCAATGAGCAGTTCTTC CSARSNEQFF
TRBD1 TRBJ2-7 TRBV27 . TGTGCCAGCAGCCAACGGACAGACAGGGGCCCCACCTACGAGCAGTACTTC CASSQRTDRGPTYEQYF
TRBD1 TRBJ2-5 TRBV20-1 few TGCAGTGCTCAAAAGGGGACAGGGGCCAAAGAGACCCAGTACTTC CSAQKGTGAKETQYF
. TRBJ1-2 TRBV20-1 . TGCAGTGCTAGAGGGGACTTGGGGTTCAGGGATCGCTACACCTTC CSARGDLGFRDRYTF
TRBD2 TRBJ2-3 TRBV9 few TGTGCCAGCAGCGAGGGGACTAGCGGGAGGCCAGATACGCAGTATTTT CASSEGTSGRPDTQYF
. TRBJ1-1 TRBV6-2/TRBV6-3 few TGTGCCAGCACCGGACAAACGAACACTGAAGCTTTCTTT CASTGQTNTEAFF
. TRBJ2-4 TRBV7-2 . TGTGCCAGCAGCCGACAGGCTCAAAACATTCAGTACTTC CASSRQAQNIQYF
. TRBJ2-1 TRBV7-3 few TGTGCCAGCAGCCCGGCGGGGTGGGAGGATGAGCAGTTCTTC CASSPAGWEDEQFF
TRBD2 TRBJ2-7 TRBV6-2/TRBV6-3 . TGTGCCAGCAGTACTCACCCAAGCGGGAGCGAGCAGTACTTC CASSTHPSGSEQYF
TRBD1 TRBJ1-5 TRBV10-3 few TGTGCCATCAGTGACCCGGAACAGGGGGATCAGCCCCAGCATTTT CAISDPEQGDQPQHF
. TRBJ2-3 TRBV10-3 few TGTGCCATCACCGAGTCAGGGACTAGCACAGATACGCAGTATTTT CAITESGTSTDTQYF
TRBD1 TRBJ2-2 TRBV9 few TGTGCCAGCAGCGTTAGACAGGGGACCGGGGAGCTGTTTTTT CASSVRQGTGELFF
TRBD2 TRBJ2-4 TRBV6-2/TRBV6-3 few TGTGCCAGCAGTCATAGCGGGAGGGGTGACATTCAGTACTTC CASSHSGRGDIQYF
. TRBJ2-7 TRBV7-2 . TGTGCCAGCAGCCTTGGAGGCAGCTCCTCCTACGAGCAGTACTTC CASSLGGSSSYEQYF
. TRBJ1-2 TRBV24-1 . TGTGCCACCAGTGATCACCCATATTCAGGGGAGGCTAACTATGGCTACACCTTC CATSDHPYSGEANYGYTF
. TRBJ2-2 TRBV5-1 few TGCGCCAGCAGCTTGGGGAGAATTGGGGAGCTGTTTTTT CASSLGRIGELFF
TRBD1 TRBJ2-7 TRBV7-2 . TGTGCCAGCACCTCCAAGAGGGGGCGTGAGCAGTACTTC CASTSKRGREQYF
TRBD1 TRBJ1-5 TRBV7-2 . TGTGCCAGCAGCCCCTCGACAGGGTACAGCAATCAGCCCCAGCATTTT CASSPSTGYSNQPQHF
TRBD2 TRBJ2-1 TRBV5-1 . TGCGCCAGCAGCTTGGATCCGACCGGGACTAGTAGGGGAAATGAGCAGTTCTTC CASSLDPTGTSRGNEQFF
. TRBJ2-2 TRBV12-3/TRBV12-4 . TGTGCCAGCAGAAACCTAGCCCCGGACACCGGGGAGCTGTTTTTT CASRNLAPDTGELFF
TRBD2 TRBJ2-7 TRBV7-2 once TGTGCCAGCAGCTTTGCCGGGACTAGCGGGGGCTACGAGCAGTACTTC CASSFAGTSGGYEQYF